These T cell receptor beta chains were read from a single sample in a study of cytomegalovirus exposure and HLA in healthy donors. The table came from immunoSEQ multiplex PCR; TCRdb's copy has only in-frame clones and leaves some out. Counted here are around 65,000 clones, 85% to 90% occurring once; the ten biggest clones make up approximately 11%. The sequenced material came from PBMCs. The receptors were gathered from a female donor in good health and CMV-seronegative. The CDR3 runs from the conserved cysteine through the conserved F or W. The D gene is left open where the match is weak. Clone size is stated in some rows and not others, as once, few, many or a class when expanded.

j_call v_call d_call clone_size cdr3_aa cdr3_nt
TRBJ2-2 TRBV7-6 . . CASSSGGNTGELFF TGTGCCAGCAGCTCCGGTGGGAACACCGGGGAGCTGTTTTTT
TRBJ2-7 TRBV6-1 TRBD1 few CASSRMTGATYEQYF TGTGCCAGCAGTAGAATGACAGGGGCAACCTACGAGCAGTACTTC
TRBJ2-1 TRBV2 . . CASNQGSNEQFF TGTGCCAGCAACCAGGGGTCGAATGAGCAGTTCTTC
TRBJ1-2 TRBV28 TRBD1 . CASSPSGQGRYGYTF TGTGCCAGCAGTCCGTCCGGACAGGGGCGCTATGGCTACACCTTC
TRBJ1-2 TRBV19 TRBD1 . CASSMTGSYGYTF TGTGCCAGTAGTATGACAGGGAGCTATGGCTACACCTTC
TRBJ2-1 TRBV7-2 . . CASSLGVGRKNEQFF TGTGCCAGCAGCTTAGGAGTGGGCCGGAAAAATGAGCAGTTCTTC
TRBJ1-5 TRBV6-1 TRBD1 . CASNGQELQPQHF TGTGCCAGCAACGGACAGGAACTCCAGCCCCAGCATTTT
TRBJ1-1 TRBV19 . few CASSPLSTVPEAFF TGTGCCAGTAGTCCCCTATCGACAGTGCCTGAAGCTTTCTTT
TRBJ2-2 TRBV19 . . CASRLGGITNTGELFF TGTGCCAGTAGACTGGGAGGAATTACGAACACCGGGGAGCTGTTTTTT
TRBJ2-3 TRBV9 TRBD2 . CASSPTSGITDTQYF TGTGCCAGCAGCCCCACTAGCGGAATCACAGATACGCAGTATTTT
TRBJ2-2 TRBV10-3 TRBD2 . CAISESNGGTGELFF TGTGCCATCAGTGAGTCTAACGGGGGGACCGGGGAGCTATTTTTT
TRBJ2-5 TRBV7-2 TRBD1 . CASSLIGDRGETQYF TGTGCCAGCAGCCTAATAGGGGACAGGGGAGAGACCCAGTACTTC
TRBJ2-5 TRBV5-4 TRBD1 . CASRGQAQETQYF TGTGCCAGCAGGGGACAGGCACAAGAGACCCAGTACTTC
TRBJ1-4 TRBV9 . few CASSGAGGGSTNEKLFF TGTGCCAGCAGCGGAGCCGGCGGGGGTTCAACTAATGAAAAACTGTTTTTT
TRBJ2-7 TRBV11-3 TRBD2 . CASSQLAGEQYF TGTGCCAGCAGCCAGCTAGCGGGGGAGCAGTACTTC
TRBJ1-1 TRBV27 . . CASSLRRMNTEAFF TGTGCCAGCAGTTTAAGGCGGATGAACACTGAAGCTTTCTTT
TRBJ2-1 TRBV4-3 . . CASSPPRLEDEQFF TGCGCCAGCAGCCCCCCTCGGCTTGAGGATGAGCAGTTCTTC
TRBJ2-3 TRBV19 . . CASSRAGTTRALHTQYF TGTGCCAGTAGTAGGGCAGGAACGACTAGGGCTTTGCATACGCAGTATTTT
TRBJ2-7 TRBV6-5 TRBD1 . CASTYTTGGWDEQYF TGTGCCAGCACATACACGACAGGGGGTTGGGACGAGCAGTACTTC
TRBJ1-6 TRBV6-5 . . CASSYRGSSYNSPLHF TGTGCCAGCAGTTACCGAGGGAGCTCCTATAATTCACCCCTCCACTTT
TRBJ2-7 TRBV9 TRBD2 . CASSVSLAGEQYF TGTGCCAGCAGCGTATCATTAGCGGGCGAGCAGTACTTC
TRBJ2-6 TRBV5-1 . . CASSLEGWGANVLTF TGCGCCAGCAGCTTGGAGGGGTGGGGGGCCAACGTCCTGACTTTC
TRBJ1-5 TRBV6-1 . . CASSVAGARNQPQHF TGTGCCAGCAGTGTTGCAGGGGCGCGCAATCAGCCCCAGCATTTT
TRBJ1-1 TRBV7-9 . . CASGGSGTEAFF TGTGCCAGCGGGGGCAGCGGTACTGAAGCTTTCTTT
TRBJ2-7 TRBV18 TRBD2 . CASSPSSGRSYEQYF TGTGCCAGCTCACCATCGAGCGGGAGATCCTACGAGCAGTACTTC
TRBJ2-3 TRBV6-1 . . CASSGLASVGRYSTDTQYF TGTGCCAGCAGTGGCCTAGCGTCAGTCGGACGATATAGCACAGATACGCAGTATTTT
TRBJ1-1 TRBV27 . . CASSFSRLGPEAFF TGTGCCAGCAGTTTCTCACGACTGGGGCCTGAAGCTTTCTTT
TRBJ2-5 TRBV7-3 TRBD2 . CASSGRGGRQETQYF TGTGCCAGCAGCGGCCGGGGGGGGCGACAAGAGACCCAGTACTTC
TRBJ1-3 TRBV11-1 . few CASSPWTGSGNTIYF TGTGCCAGCAGCCCGTGGACGGGATCTGGAAACACCATATATTTT
TRBJ1-5 TRBV6-5 . . CASGTPSQPQHF TGTGCCAGCGGGACTCCGAGTCAGCCCCAGCATTTT
TRBJ2-7 TRBV19 . . CASSPRGGTYEQYF TGTGCCAGTAGTCCCCGGGGTGGGACCTACGAGCAGTACTTC
TRBJ2-3 TRBV5-1 . few CASSSGDRSTDTQYF TGCGCCAGCAGCTCGGGAGATCGGAGCACAGATACGCAGTATTTT
TRBJ2-5 TRBV2 TRBD1 once CASSAPWTGARETQYF TGTGCCAGCAGTGCCCCGTGGACAGGGGCGAGAGAGACCCAGTACTTC
TRBJ2-7 TRBV29-1 TRBD1 once CSVEGLDRKGTYEQYF TGCAGCGTTGAAGGCTTGGACAGGAAGGGCACCTACGAGCAGTACTTC
TRBJ1-4 TRBV2 . few CASSAGQLFF TGTGCCAGCAGTGCTGGGCAGCTGTTTTTT
TRBJ1-6 TRBV2 . . CASNLRHGSSPLHF TGTGCCAGCAACCTCAGGCACGGGAGTTCACCCCTCCACTTT
TRBJ1-1 TRBV6-5 TRBD1 . CASRTHHRGKAFF TGTGCCAGCAGGACCCACCACAGGGGTAAAGCTTTCTTT
TRBJ2-7 TRBV7-8 . once CASSLGAGSEQYF TGTGCCAGCAGCTTAGGGGCGGGGAGCGAGCAGTACTTC
TRBJ2-7 TRBV4-3 TRBD1 few CASSPSLRGQFNEQYF TGCGCCAGCAGCCCCTCGCTTCGGGGACAGTTTAACGAGCAGTACTTC
TRBJ1-6 TRBV11-2 . once CASSLRGAGQSPLHF TGTGCCAGCAGCTTGCGGGGGGCCGGTCAATCACCCCTCCACTTT
TRBJ1-3 TRBV6-5 . . CASSSQTTGDTIYF TGTGCCAGCAGTTCTCAGACGACCGGGGACACCATATATTTT
TRBJ1-2 TRBV7-9 . few CASSRNRQDHGYTF TGTGCCAGCAGCCGAAACCGACAGGACCATGGCTACACCTTC
TRBJ2-3 TRBV5-1 TRBD2 . CASSLSSGLDTQYF TGCGCCAGCAGCTTGTCTAGCGGGCTAGATACGCAGTATTTT
TRBJ2-4 TRBV11-2 . . CASSLDPGPDIQYF TGTGCCAGCAGCTTAGACCCCGGTCCGGACATTCAGTACTTC
TRBJ1-1 TRBV19 . . CASSTDSGSEAFF TGTGCCAGTAGTACGGACAGCGGATCTGAAGCTTTCTTT
TRBJ1-5 TRBV6-1 . . CASSQGYSNQPQHF TGTGCCAGCAGTCAGGGGTATAGCAATCAGCCCCAGCATTTT
TRBJ2-7 TRBV21-1 . . CASSNIRPWDRISYEQYF TGTGCCAGCAGCAACATTCGGCCATGGGACAGGATCTCCTACGAGCAGTACTTC
TRBJ2-1 TRBV28 . . CASSLTVEQFF TGTGCCAGCAGTCTCACAGTGGAGCAGTTCTTC
TRBJ2-5 TRBV2 . . CASSATLKETQYF TGTGCCAGCAGTGCCACTCTGAAGGAGACCCAGTACTTC
TRBJ2-3 TRBV10-3 . . CAISAGGTEDTQYF TGTGCCATCAGTGCTGGGGGGACCGAAGATACGCAGTATTTT
TRBJ2-3 TRBV29-1 TRBD2 . CSAARTSGPYTDTQYF TGCAGCGCCGCCAGGACTAGCGGGCCATACACAGATACGCAGTATTTT
TRBJ1-2 TRBV7-3 TRBD1 once CASSPGRGRYYGYTF TGTGCCAGCAGCCCCGGGAGGGGGCGCTACTATGGCTACACCTTC
TRBJ1-4 TRBV15 TRBD1 . CATSRGGQGREKLFF TGTGCCACCAGCAGAGGGGGACAGGGAAGAGAAAAACTGTTTTTT
TRBJ1-2 TRBV7-2 . . CASSPRVAGANYGYTF TGTGCCAGCAGCCCCCGTGTGGCCGGGGCTAACTATGGCTACACCTTC
TRBJ2-1 TRBV11-2 . . CASSLDRASSYNEQFF TGTGCCAGCAGCTTAGACAGGGCGAGCTCCTACAATGAGCAGTTCTTC
TRBJ1-4 TRBV19 TRBD1 . CASSTRDRTNEKLFF TGTGCCAGTAGTACCCGGGACAGAACTAATGAAAAACTGTTTTTT
TRBJ2-3 TRBV15 . . CATSMEGRSDTQYF TGTGCCACCAGCATGGAGGGGCGGTCCGATACGCAGTATTTT
TRBJ2-7 TRBV6-1 TRBD1 . CASSRLSTGVHEQYF TGTGCCAGCAGTAGACTTTCGACAGGGGTACACGAGCAGTACTTC